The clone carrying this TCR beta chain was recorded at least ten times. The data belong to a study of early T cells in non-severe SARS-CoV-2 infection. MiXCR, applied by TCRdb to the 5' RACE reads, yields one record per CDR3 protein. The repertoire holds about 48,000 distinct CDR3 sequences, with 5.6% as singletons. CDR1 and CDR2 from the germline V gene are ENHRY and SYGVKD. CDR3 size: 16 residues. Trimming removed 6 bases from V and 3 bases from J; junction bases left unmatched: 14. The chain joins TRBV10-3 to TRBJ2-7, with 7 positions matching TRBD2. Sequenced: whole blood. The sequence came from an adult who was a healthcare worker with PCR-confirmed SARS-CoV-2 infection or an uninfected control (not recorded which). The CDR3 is CAIRNPSGGSGYEQYF. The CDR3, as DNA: TGTGCCATCAGGAACCCCTCCGGCGGGAGTGGCTACGAGCAGTACTTC.